Given below is one T cell receptor (beta chain) in context. Germline V gene sequence: CDR1 SGHKS, CDR2 YYEKEE (reference sequence). V shed 2 bases and J shed 5 bases, with 20 bases lying between them. The CDR3 consists of 17 residues. Sequenced by immunoSEQ multiplex PCR; TCRdb stores in-frame clones only, minus some. The data contain about 100,000 clones, roughly 84% of them seen just once; the ten biggest clones take up more than 10%. The data belong to a study of blood T cell repertoires in COVID-19. The material sequenced was peripheral blood. V usage is TRBV5-5 and J usage is TRBJ1-5, with D uncertain. This sequence originates from a human donor in a cohort sampled during active COVID-19. The CDR3 nucleotides read TGTGCCAGCAGCTTTACTTTGAACAGTTTAACCTATCAGCCCCAGCATTTT. Translated: CASSFTLNSLTYQPQHF.